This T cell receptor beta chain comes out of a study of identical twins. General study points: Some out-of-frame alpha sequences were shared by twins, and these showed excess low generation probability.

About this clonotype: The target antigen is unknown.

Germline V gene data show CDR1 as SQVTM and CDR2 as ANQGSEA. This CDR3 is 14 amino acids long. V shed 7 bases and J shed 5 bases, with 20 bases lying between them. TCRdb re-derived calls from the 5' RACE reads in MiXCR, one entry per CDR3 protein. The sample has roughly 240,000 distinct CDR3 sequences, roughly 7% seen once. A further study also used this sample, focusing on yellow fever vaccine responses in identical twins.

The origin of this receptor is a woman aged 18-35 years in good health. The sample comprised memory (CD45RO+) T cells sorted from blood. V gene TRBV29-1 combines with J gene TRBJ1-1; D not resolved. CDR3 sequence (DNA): TGCAGCGCCGCTACGTCTGGTGGAGGAACTGAAGCTTTCTTT. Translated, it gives CSAATSGGGTEAFF.